This TCR beta chain was captured in a study of blood T cells in healthy people across ages. General study findings and limits: Donors of long life had a larger count of naive CD4+ cells and greater diversity than aged donors.

The CDR3 is made up of 14 amino acids. For the second PCR, which ran for about 6 to 12 cycles, a sample-barcoded 5' primer and a J-beta primer mix were used. Every cDNA molecule bore a tag from a template-switch adaptor containing 12 random nucleotides. TCRdb used MiXCR to reprocess the 5' RACE reads, holding one entry per CDR3 protein. The sample holds about 1 million distinct CDR3 sequences, almost 25% seen once. This clonotype was counted between two and nine times. Its specificity is not known. These same records also appear under a second study, on T cells of mothers and their children. From that paper: Over five children, together with their three healthy Caucasian mothers, made up the donors. Compared with unrelated pairs, related mother-child pairs had slightly higher, non-significant overlap.

The TCR was taken from a girl aged 2 to 9 in good health. Sequenced sample: blood. This sequence joins TRBV21-1 and TRBJ2-1; the DNA was not compared with TRBD2, the D call given in the table. TRBV21-1 is noted as a pseudogene. CDR3 sequence reads: CASSSRTENNEQFF. The DNA of the CDR3 is TGTGCCAGCAGCTCCCGGACTGAAAACAATGAGCAGTTCTTC.